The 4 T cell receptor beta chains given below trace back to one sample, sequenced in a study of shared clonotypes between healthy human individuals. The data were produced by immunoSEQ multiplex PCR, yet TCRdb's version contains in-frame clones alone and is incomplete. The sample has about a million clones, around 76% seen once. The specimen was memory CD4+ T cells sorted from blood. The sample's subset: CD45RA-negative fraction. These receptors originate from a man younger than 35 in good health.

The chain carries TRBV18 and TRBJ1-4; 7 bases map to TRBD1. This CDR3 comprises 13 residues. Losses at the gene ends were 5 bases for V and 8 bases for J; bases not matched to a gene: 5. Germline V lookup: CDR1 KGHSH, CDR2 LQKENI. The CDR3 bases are TGTGCCAGCTCATCGGGGGGACAGGAAAAACTGTTTTTT. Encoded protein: CASSSGGQEKLFF.

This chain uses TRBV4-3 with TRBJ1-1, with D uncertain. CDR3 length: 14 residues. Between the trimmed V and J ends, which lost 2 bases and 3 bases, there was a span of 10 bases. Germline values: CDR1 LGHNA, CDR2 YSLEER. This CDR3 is CASSQLHGDTEAFF. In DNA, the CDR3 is TGCGCCAGCAGCCAACTCCACGGGGACACTGAAGCTTTCTTT.

The chain's CDR3 is CASSYRAYEQYF. DNA of the CDR3: TGTGCCAGCAGCTACCGAGCCTACGAGCAGTACTTC. V is TRBV5-6 and J is TRBJ2-7; D remains ambiguous. The CDR3 consists of 12 residues. Trimming cost V 3 bases and J 2 bases, with 6 bases left between them. The germline V gene encodes CDR1 SGHDT and CDR2 YYEEEE.

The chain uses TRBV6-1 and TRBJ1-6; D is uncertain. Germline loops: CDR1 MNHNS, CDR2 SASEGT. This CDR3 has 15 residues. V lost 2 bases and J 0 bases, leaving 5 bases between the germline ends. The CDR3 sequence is CASSELGSYNSPLHF. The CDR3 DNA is TGTGCCAGCAGTGAACTCGGCTCCTATAATTCACCCCTCCACTTT.